The 16 T cell receptor beta chains given below trace back to one sample, sequenced in a study of T cells in localized non-small cell lung cancer. Assay: immunoSEQ multiplex PCR; the TCRdb copy retains only in-frame clones and omits some. This sample has 75,000 to 90,000 clones; almost 85% occur once, and the top ten carry over 2.5%. The input for sequencing was peripheral blood, taken before any cancer treatment. Receptors were obtained from a man aged 35-75 years with stage I lung adenocarcinoma.

The chain links TRBV27 to TRBJ2-2; 7 bases align to TRBD1. Germline lookup yields CDR1 MNHEY and CDR2 SMNVEV (reference sequence). This CDR3 is built from 20 residues. V trimming: 3 bases; J trimming: 0 bases; junction bases outside the gene matches: 16. DNA of the CDR3: TGTGCCAGCAGTTTCAGCCCGTCTTATGGGGACAGCTCGAACACCGGGGAGCTGTTTTTT. Residues: CASSFSPSYGDSSNTGELFF.

This clone is labeled as medium-sized. The rearrangement uses TRBV27 and TRBJ2-1, with TRBD1 matching over 9 bases. The CDR3 consists of 16 residues. The germline CDR1 and CDR2 sequences are MNHEY and SMNVEV (reference sequence). V shed 6 bases and J 5 bases; nucleotides not matched to a gene: 11. CDR3 DNA sequence: TGTGCCAGCAGGCACCCCCGGGACAGGGAGAACAATGAGCAGTTCTTC. Protein: CASRHPRDRENNEQFF.

The rearrangement links TRBV7-8 to TRBJ2-7; the match to TRBD1 covers 7 bases. The CDR3 spans 14 residues. Germline CDR1 SGHVS, CDR2 FQNEAQ. J gave up 1 base and V 5 bases, and 5 bases lay outside the gene matches. The CDR3 loop reads CASSVGTASYEQYF. The DNA of the CDR3 is TGTGCCAGCAGCGTCGGGACAGCTTCCTACGAGCAGTACTTC.

This clone was detected only once. The V gene is TRBV7-9, the J gene TRBJ2-5, with D unresolved. Per germline, CDR1 SEHNR and CDR2 FQNEAQ (reference sequence). The CDR3 sequence is 15 residues long. Deletions cut 3 bases from V and 2 bases from J, with 13 bases between. The CDR3 region is CASSLWIGGQETQYF. DNA of the CDR3: TGTGCCAGCAGCTTGTGGATTGGTGGTCAAGAGACCCAGTACTTC.

The V call is TRBV5-1, the J call TRBJ2-5, with D possibly called TRBD1 or TRBD2 (5 bases each). Trimming took off 3 bases at V and 5 bases at J, with 17 bases between the two ends. This CDR3 has 15 amino acids. Looked up from germline, CDR1 is SGHRS and CDR2 is YFSETQ. The DNA for the CDR3 is TGCGCCAGCAGCTCCGGGTCTTCCGAGGGGGAGACCCAGTACTTC. This codes for CASSSGSSEGETQYF.

This chain links TRBV10-1 with TRBJ1-5, with a possible D match to TRBD1 (6 bases). Trimming left V 5 bases short and J 5 bases short, with 10 bases between. CDR1 and CDR2 (germline): WNHNN, SYGVQD (reference sequence). The CDR3 covers 13 residues. CDR3 in DNA: TGCGCCAGCAGTCCCGACAGGTATCAGCCCCAGCATTTT. This codes for CASSPDRYQPQHF.

CDR3 sequence: CASSTFTGTQYF. DNA of the CDR3: TGTGCCAGCAGCACTTTTACAGGCACGCAGTATTTT. V is TRBV9 and J is TRBJ2-3; D may be TRBD1 (5 bases). This CDR3 comprises 12 residues. Germline V gene data show CDR1 as SGDLS and CDR2 as YYNGEE. V lost 4 bases and J 9 bases, leaving 12 bases between the germline ends.

The chain recombines TRBV5-1 with TRBJ1-1; D not certain. This CDR3 has 15 amino acids. Between the trimmed V and J ends, which lost 0 bases and 1 base, there was a span of 10 bases. Germline values: CDR1 SGHRS, CDR2 YFSETQ. The CDR3 nucleotides are TGCGCCAGCAGCTTGGTGGCGGCCTCGAACACTGAAGCTTTCTTT. Amino acids: CASSLVAASNTEAFF.

This clone was seen a single time. This chain uses TRBV6-6 with TRBJ1-1; 7 positions match TRBD1. V lost 3 bases and J lost 8; bases outside the gene matches: 12. The CDR3 covers 15 residues. Per the germline V gene, CDR1 is MNHNY and CDR2 is SVGAGI (reference sequence). CDR3 sequence reads: CASSYREGAALEAFF. CDR3 nucleotides: TGTGCCAGCAGTTATCGCGAGGGGGCGGCTCTAGAAGCTTTCTTT.

The chain employs TRBV5-4 and TRBJ2-1; the D call may be TRBD1 or TRBD2 (5 bases each). Trimming took off 5 bases at V and 5 bases at J, with 14 bases between the two ends. CDR3 size: 14 residues. The germline V gene encodes CDR1 SGHNT and CDR2 YYREEE (reference sequence). This CDR3 is CASRPQGRNNEQFF. In DNA form, the CDR3 reads TGTGCCAGCAGACCTCAGGGACGGAACAATGAGCAGTTCTTC.

This clone was counted between two and nine times. This chain uses TRBV7-9 with TRBJ1-1; D remains ambiguous. Trimming took 2 bases from V and 5 from J, leaving 9 bases between them. The CDR3 runs 13 residues. The germline CDR1 and CDR2 sequences are SEHNR and FQNEAQ (reference sequence). This chain's CDR3 is CASSLRAGTEAFF. DNA of the CDR3: TGTGCCAGCAGCTTAAGGGCCGGGACTGAAGCTTTCTTT.

In its sample, this clone was seen once. The chain recombines TRBV7-6 with TRBJ2-1; TRBD2 aligns across 16 bases. The CDR3 consists of 15 residues. With 5 bases clipped from V and 8 bases from J, the junction kept 3 bases outside the gene matches. In germline, CDR1 is SGHVS, CDR2 FNYEAQ. The CDR3 region is CASSQGLAGGDEQFF. CDR3 DNA: TGTGCCAGCAGCCAGGGACTAGCGGGAGGGGATGAGCAGTTCTTC.

This chain links TRBV27 with TRBJ2-4; D is unresolved. Germline V gene sequence: CDR1 MNHEY, CDR2 SMNVEV (reference sequence). V was shortened by 2 bases and J by 0 bases, with 8 bases between the two germline ends. This CDR3 has 15 amino acids. The CDR3 DNA sequence: TGTGCCAGCAGTTTACTTCTAGGAGCCAAAAACATTCAGTACTTC. This gives the protein CASSLLLGAKNIQYF.

V is TRBV4-1 and J is TRBJ2-1; tentative D call: TRBD2 (6 bases). There are 16 residues in the CDR3. The V gene's germline CDR1 is MGHRA and CDR2 YSYEKL. Trimming took off 4 bases at V and 3 bases at J, with 16 bases between the two ends. CDR3 in DNA: TGCGCCAGCAGCCCCCCCGGGGGAGCGGGCTACAATGAGCAGTTCTTC. Protein product: CASSPPGGAGYNEQFF.

The rearrangement links TRBV9 to TRBJ2-7, with 14 bases matching TRBD2. CDR1 and CDR2 (germline): SGDLS, YYNGEE. The CDR3 runs 17 residues. The trim removed 4 bases at V and 3 bases at J, leaving 9 bases unmatched. CDR3 sequence: CASSRGTSGSRSYEQYF. The CDR3 DNA reads as TGTGCCAGCAGCCGTGGGACTAGCGGGAGTAGGAGCTACGAGCAGTACTTC.

This chain links TRBV10-3 with TRBJ1-2; D is perhaps TRBD1 (5 bases). There are 16 residues in the CDR3. Germline V gene sequence: CDR1 ENHRY, CDR2 SYGVKD. V lost 0 bases and J 8 bases, leaving 19 bases between the germline ends. The CDR3 DNA follows: TGTGCCATCAGTGAGTCAGGAGACAGTGGGAACTGGGGCTACACCTTC. Translated: CAISESGDSGNWGYTF.